A single sample gave rise to the 9 T cell receptor beta chains below, sequenced in a study of Ad26.COV2.S vaccination and SARS-CoV-2 variants. The treatment here: 15 to 20 received Ad26.COV2.S at low or high dose, single or two shots; about 5 received placebo; per-sample allocation not given. Samples analyzed were those drawn on day 63 after the first vaccine or placebo injection. Data came from immunoSEQ multiplex PCR; TCRdb stores just in-frame clones and leaves some out. The sample yields about 410,000 clones, approximately 91% seen once. Sequences were derived from peripheral blood, sampled in a trial of Ad26.COV2.S vaccine versus placebo. Receptors originate from a person between 18 and 65 years old who received the Ad26.COV2.S COVID-19 vaccine or a placebo.

This clone showed up just once. The chain joins TRBV28 to TRBJ2-1; a weak D match, TRBD1 (6 bases). The CDR3 has 15 residues. The V and J ends lost 4 bases and 3 bases respectively, with 13 bases between them. CDR1 is MDHEN, CDR2 SYDVKM, per germline. CDR3 sequence: CASSSISRGYNEQFF. The CDR3 coding sequence is TGTGCCAGCAGTTCGATTAGCAGGGGCTACAATGAGCAGTTCTTC.

The chain links TRBV7-9 to TRBJ1-4, with 7 nucleotides matching TRBD1. Germline CDR1 reads SEHNR; CDR2 reads FQNEAQ (reference sequence). The junction had 2 bases not matched to a gene; V was cut back by 3 bases and J by 4 bases. The length of the CDR3 is 14 residues. CDR3 coding DNA: TGTGCCAGCAGCTTGGGACAGAGTAATGAAAAACTGTTTTTT. It specifies CASSLGQSNEKLFF.

The rearrangement joins TRBV7-3 to TRBJ2-7; TRBD2 matches 10 bases. Germline CDR1 SGHTA, CDR2 FQGTGA. The V and J ends lost 1 base and 3 bases, in that order; junction bases with no gene match: 3. CDR3 length equals 15 residues. CDR3 in DNA: TGTGCCAGCAGCTTAAGAGCGGGAGGGGTCTACGAGCAGTACTTC. Residues: CASSLRAGGVYEQYF.

This clone has just one count. This chain uses TRBV5-1 with TRBJ2-1, with D maybe TRBD2 (5 bases). Between the trimmed V and J ends, which lost 4 bases and 0 bases, there was a span of 20 bases. Germline assignment: CDR1 SGHRS and CDR2 YFSETQ. The CDR3 length is 18 residues. CDR3 sequence (DNA): TGCGCCAGCAGCCTACTAGGAGTTTCTGAGGGCTCCTACAATGAGCAGTTCTTC. It codes for CASSLLGVSEGSYNEQFF.

V usage is TRBV18 and J usage is TRBJ2-2; TRBD2 is a possible D gene (5 bases). V was trimmed by 2 bases and J by 1 base, leaving 5 bases between them. The CDR3 has 14 amino acids. Germline V lookup: CDR1 KGHSH, CDR2 LQKENI. CDR3 nucleotide sequence: TGTGCCAGCTCACCAGGACTGAACACCGGGGAGCTGTTTTTT. This sequence encodes CASSPGLNTGELFF.

The V gene is TRBV12-5, the J gene TRBJ1-1; tentative D call: TRBD1 (6 bases). Germline CDR1 is LGHNT and CDR2 is FRNRAP. Deletions cut 8 bases from V and 3 bases from J, with 13 bases between. The CDR3 is made up of 13 amino acids. The CDR3 DNA sequence: TGTGCTAGTCAGATGGGGGGGCACACTGAAGCTTTCTTT. Protein: CASQMGGHTEAFF.

This chain joins TRBV6-5 and TRBJ2-7, with unresolved D. This CDR3 spans 14 amino acids. The V and J ends lost 7 bases and 1 base respectively, with 14 bases between them. Germline CDR1 reads MNHEY; CDR2 reads SVGAGI. CDR3 loop: CASNRQGRSYEQYF. The CDR3 nucleotides are TGTGCCAGCAACCGCCAAGGTCGGTCCTACGAGCAGTACTTC.

V gene TRBV18 combines with J gene TRBJ1-4, with a tentative D call TRBD1 (5 bases). The germline V gene encodes CDR1 KGHSH and CDR2 LQKENI. V lost 2 bases to trimming and J lost 8 bases, with 18 bases between them. CDR3 length: 16 residues. The CDR3: CASSPNEAGQREKLFF. Here the CDR3 DNA reads TGTGCCAGCTCACCAAATGAGGCAGGGCAACGGGAAAAACTGTTTTTT.

The chain joins TRBV6-5 to TRBJ1-5; 7 positions match TRBD1. The CDR3 loop spans 14 amino acids. CDR1 and CDR2 (germline): MNHEY, SVGAGI. The J segment lost 4 bases and the V segment lost 10 bases, leaving 10 bases of the junction unmatched. CDR3: CATKGGTANQPQHF. CDR3 bases: TGTGCCACCAAGGGTGGGACAGCTAATCAGCCCCAGCATTTT.